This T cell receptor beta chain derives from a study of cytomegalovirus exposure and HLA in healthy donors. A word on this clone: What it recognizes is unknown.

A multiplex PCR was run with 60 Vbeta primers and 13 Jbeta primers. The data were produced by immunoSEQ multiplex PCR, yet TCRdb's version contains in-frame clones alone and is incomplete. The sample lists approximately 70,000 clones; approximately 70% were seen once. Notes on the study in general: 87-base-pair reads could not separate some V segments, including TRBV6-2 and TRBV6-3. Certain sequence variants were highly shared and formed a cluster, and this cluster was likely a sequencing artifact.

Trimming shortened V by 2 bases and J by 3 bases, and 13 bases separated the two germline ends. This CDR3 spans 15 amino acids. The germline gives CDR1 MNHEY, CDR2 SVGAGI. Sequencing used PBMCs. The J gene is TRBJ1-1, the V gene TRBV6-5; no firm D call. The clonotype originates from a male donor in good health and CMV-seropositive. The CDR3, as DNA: TGTGCCAGCAGTTACATGAGGGATCCTTACACTGAAGCTTTCTTT. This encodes CASSYMRDPYTEAFF.